This TCR beta chain originates from a study of cytomegalovirus exposure and HLA in healthy donors. This clone has only a few counts. Germline assignment: CDR1 MNHNS and CDR2 SASEGT. Trimming stripped 4 bases from V and 4 bases from J, with 10 bases between. This CDR3 is 13 amino acids long. PCR was performed using 60 Vbeta and 13 Jbeta primers. Per the study methods: Around 80 million unique TCR beta chains, roughly 11 million of them shared, were counted by a later analysis. Only in-frame clones appear in the TCRdb table, and some are missing; sequencing was by immunoSEQ multiplex PCR. V, J and clone size reflect that table, while D and trimming were determined from the DNA. Counted here are about 130,000 clones, under 12% occurring once; the ten biggest clones make up 4% to 5%.

The J gene is TRBJ1-1, the V gene TRBV6-1; D not resolved. The sample comprised PBMCs. This receptor was obtained from a woman aged 18-29 years in good health and CMV-seropositive. CDR3 in amino acids: CASSGEVPTEAFF. CDR3 coding DNA: TGTGCCAGCAGTGGGGAGGTCCCCACTGAAGCTTTCTTT.